The rows below give T cell receptor beta chains drawn from one sample of a study of shared clonotypes between healthy human individuals. Profiled with immunoSEQ multiplex PCR; TCRdb holds only in-frame clones, not every one. Here the sample spans roughly 300,000 clones, roughly 91% being singletons. Source material: memory CD8+ T cells sorted from blood. The receptors here all came from a man younger than 30 in good health. Each CDR3 is given with its conserved first and last residue. D genes are given only for firm matches. Where a row states a size, it is once, few, many or the class of an expanded clone; other rows omit it.

J gene	V gene	clone size	D gene	CDR3 DNA	CDR3 protein
TRBJ2-1	TRBV7-2	NA	NA	TGTGCCAGCAGCTTAAGAAATGAGCAGTTCTTC	CASSLRNEQFF
TRBJ2-7	TRBV29-1	many	TRBD1	TGCAGCGTCTTGACAGGGACGTCCTACGAGCAGTACTTC	CSVLTGTSYEQYF
TRBJ2-7	TRBV7-2	NA	NA	TGTGCCAGCAGCTTATCACCGGGACTGGACGACGAGCAGTACTTC	CASSLSPGLDDEQYF
TRBJ1-4	TRBV23-1	NA	NA	TGCGCCAGCAGTCAGGGGAATGAAAAACTGTTTTTT	CASSQGNEKLFF
TRBJ2-1	TRBV15	NA	NA	TGTGCCACCAGCAGAGTCGGGGGGCTTCTCAATGAGCAGTTCTTC	CATSRVGGLLNEQFF
TRBJ2-3	TRBV11-2	NA	TRBD2	TGTGCCAGCAGCTTACTCAGCGGGGGGCCCACAGATACGCAGTATTTT	CASSLLSGGPTDTQYF
TRBJ2-1	TRBV5-6	NA	NA	TGTGCCAGCAGCCCAGACTTCGAGTGGGGTAGCTCCTACAATGAGCAGTTCTTC	CASSPDFEWGSSYNEQFF
TRBJ2-2	TRBV5-1	NA	NA	TGCGCCAGCAGCTTCATGGACAACACCGGGGAGCTGTTTTTT	CASSFMDNTGELFF
TRBJ1-4	TRBV15	NA	NA	TGTGCCACCAGCAGATCTTGGACAGTGGGGCTTAATGAAAAACTGTTTTTT	CATSRSWTVGLNEKLFF
TRBJ2-7	TRBV19	NA	NA	TGTGCCAGTAGTATAGTTGGAGACTACGAGCAGTACTTC	CASSIVGDYEQYF
TRBJ2-7	TRBV6-5	NA	NA	TGTGCCAGCAGTTCCGGCTCGAGAGAGCAGTACTTC	CASSSGSREQYF
TRBJ2-7	TRBV13	NA	NA	TGTGCCAGCACCCCGGCGGGGTCCTACGAGCAGTACTTC	CASTPAGSYEQYF
TRBJ2-2	TRBV7-6	NA	NA	TGTGCCAGCAGCTTAACGGGGATCGGGGAGCTGTTTTTT	CASSLTGIGELFF
TRBJ2-7	TRBV5-4	NA	NA	TGTGCCAGCCGCGAATGGGCGGGGGCCCCCTACGAGCAGTACTTC	CASREWAGAPYEQYF
TRBJ2-5	TRBV2	NA	TRBD1	TGTGCCAGCGGCCGGGACAGGGACCAAGAGACCCAGTACTTC	CASGRDRDQETQYF
TRBJ2-1	TRBV6-4	few	TRBD1	TGTGCCAGCAGTGAAGGGCATAGGACAGGGGAAAACAATGAGCAGTTCTTC	CASSEGHRTGENNEQFF
TRBJ2-7	TRBV5-8	NA	NA	TGTGCCAGCGTGAATATTCGAGGTCTCTACGAGCAGTACTTC	CASVNIRGLYEQYF
TRBJ2-1	TRBV9	NA	NA	TGTGCCAGCAGCCCCGGACGCAATGAGCAGTTCTTC	CASSPGRNEQFF
TRBJ1-2	TRBV11-2	NA	TRBD1	TGTGCCAGCAGCCCAAGCCCGGGACAGGGGGACTATGGCTACACCTTC	CASSPSPGQGDYGYTF
TRBJ2-1	TRBV25-1	NA	TRBD1	TGTGCCAGCAACAGGGGGGCCTACAATGAGCAGTTCTTC	CASNRGAYNEQFF
TRBJ2-3	TRBV10-3	NA	NA	TGTGCCATCAATGCGGACTCCTCGCCAGATACGCAGTATTTT	CAINADSSPDTQYF
TRBJ1-1	TRBV5-7	NA	NA	TGTGCCAGCAGCCAAGTTTATTTTGCGACAGACTCCCCTGAAGCTTTCTTT	CASSQVYFATDSPEAFF
TRBJ2-7	TRBV5-4	NA	TRBD1	TGTGCCAGCAGCTTGGGGACAGGGAGCTCCTACGAGCAGTACTTC	CASSLGTGSSYEQYF
TRBJ2-7	TRBV7-2	many	NA	TGTGCCAGCAGCTTAGATCCGGGTTCCTACGAGCAGTACTTC	CASSLDPGSYEQYF
TRBJ2-1	TRBV4-3	NA	TRBD2	TGCGCCAGCAGCCAACTAGTAGCGGGAGAGGAGAATGAGCAGTTCTTC	CASSQLVAGEENEQFF
TRBJ2-7	TRBV7-6	NA	NA	TGTGCCAGCAGCCCGGGGAGGAGCTACGAGCAGTACTTC	CASSPGRSYEQYF
TRBJ2-7	TRBV7-9	NA	NA	TGTGCCAGCAGCGGGGCCCTCTCAGGAGACTTTTACGAGCAGTACTTC	CASSGALSGDFYEQYF
TRBJ2-1	TRBV28	NA	NA	TGTGCCAGCAGAACATGGGGGCTTGAGCAGTTCTTC	CASRTWGLEQFF
TRBJ2-1	TRBV6-5	NA	NA	TGTGCCAGCAGTACCCGCCCGCTCGGTTACAATGAGCAGTTCTTC	CASSTRPLGYNEQFF
TRBJ1-1	TRBV27	NA	NA	TGTGCCAGCAGTTTAGACGACAGTAACACTGAAGCTTTCTTT	CASSLDDSNTEAFF
TRBJ1-2	TRBV5-6	NA	NA	TGTGCCAGCAGCTTGGGAAACTATGGCTACACCTTC	CASSLGNYGYTF
TRBJ2-1	TRBV15	once	TRBD2	TGTGCCACCAGCAGTTCTAGCGGGGGCGCCTACAATGAGCAGTTCTTC	CATSSSSGGAYNEQFF
TRBJ1-1	TRBV7-3	many	NA	TGTGCCAGCAGCTCCCTGACGGGGGGGCTCACTGAAGCTTTCTTT	CASSSLTGGLTEAFF
TRBJ1-1	TRBV5-4	NA	TRBD1	TGTGCCAGCAGCGCCTTGACAGGGGGCGTTGGTGAAGCTTTCTTT	CASSALTGGVGEAFF
TRBJ2-7	TRBV9	NA	TRBD2	TGTGCCAGCAGCGCCGGGGGGAGTTCCTACGAGCAGTACTTC	CASSAGGSSYEQYF
TRBJ2-2	TRBV10-3	once	NA	TGTGCCATCAGTGAGTCAGGAAATTCCGGGGAGCTGTTTTTT	CAISESGNSGELFF
TRBJ1-6	TRBV11-2	NA	NA	TGTGCCAGCAGCTTTTTTACGTATAGGGATAATTCACCCCTCCACTTT	CASSFFTYRDNSPLHF
TRBJ2-7	TRBV6-1	NA	TRBD1	TGTGCCAGCAGTGAATGGGGGAACAGGGGGTTTTACGAGCAGTACTTC	CASSEWGNRGFYEQYF
TRBJ1-1	TRBV7-2	NA	TRBD1	TGTGCCAGCAGCTTCCGCCCCCAAGGGGCAGGGGGCAACACTGAAGCTTTCTTT	CASSFRPQGAGGNTEAFF
TRBJ2-3	TRBV13	many	NA	TGTGCCAGCAGCTTAGAAGGGGGACCCACAGATACGCAGTATTTT	CASSLEGGPTDTQYF
TRBJ1-2	TRBV6-5	once	NA	TGTGCCAGCAGCAGCTCATCCCCTACAGGGAGCGGCTACACCTTC	CASSSSSPTGSGYTF
TRBJ1-2	TRBV6-6	NA	NA	TGTGCCAGCAGTTACTCAACGGGGGGCAACGGCTACACCTTC	CASSYSTGGNGYTF
TRBJ1-6	TRBV4-3	many	NA	TGCGCCAGCAGCCAAGCGCGTAGTGAGAATTCACCCCTCCACTTT	CASSQARSENSPLHF
TRBJ2-7	TRBV4-1	NA	NA	TGCGCCAGCAGCTCAAGGCCGGGAGACGAGCAGTACTTC	CASSSRPGDEQYF
TRBJ1-3	TRBV30	NA	NA	TGTGCCTGGAGTTCAGAAGATTCCTCTGGAAACACCATATATTTT	CAWSSEDSSGNTIYF
TRBJ2-7	TRBV6-1	NA	TRBD1	TGTGCCAGCAGTGAGGACAGGAAATCCTCCTACGAGCAGTACTTC	CASSEDRKSSYEQYF
TRBJ2-7	TRBV19	NA	NA	TGTGCCAGTAGTATAGATCTGGACAGCCCGAATGAGCAGTACTTC	CASSIDLDSPNEQYF
TRBJ2-1	TRBV2	NA	TRBD2	TGTGCCAGCAGTGAATGGACTAGCGGACTCTCCTACAATGAGCAGTTCTTC	CASSEWTSGLSYNEQFF
TRBJ2-7	TRBV5-6	NA	TRBD2	TGTGCCAGCAGCTTGGCTCATCGGGAGGCCTACGAGCAGTACTTC	CASSLAHREAYEQYF
TRBJ1-5	TRBV19	NA	NA	TGTGCCAGTAGTATAGAGATGAGGCCGTATAGCAATCAGCCCCAGCATTTT	CASSIEMRPYSNQPQHF
TRBJ2-5	TRBV30	NA	NA	TGTGCCTGGAGTGTACTCGGGACCTACCAAGAGACCCAGTACTTC	CAWSVLGTYQETQYF
TRBJ1-2	TRBV28	NA	NA	TGTGCCAGCAGTCGCAAACCAGGCTATGGCTACACCTTC	CASSRKPGYGYTF
TRBJ2-1	TRBV6-5	NA	NA	TGTGCCAGCAGTCAGACAGGTCCCAATGAGCAGTTCTTC	CASSQTGPNEQFF
TRBJ2-7	TRBV5-1	once	TRBD1	TGCGCCAGCAGGTGGGACAGATCCTACGAGCAGTACTTC	CASRWDRSYEQYF
TRBJ1-2	TRBV4-1	once	NA	TGCGCCAGCAGCCAAGAGAGGGCAGGGAACTATGGCTACACCTTC	CASSQERAGNYGYTF